This is a list of T cell receptor beta chains from one sample in a study of blood T cells in healthy people across ages. TCRdb reanalysed the 5' RACE reads using MiXCR and keeps one entry per CDR3 protein. This table has about 1.6 million distinct CDR3 sequences, roughly 32% appearing once. The sample was blood. All receptors come from a woman aged 30 to 39 in good health. Both conserved end residues are part of each CDR3. Fields, in order: clone size, V gene, CDR3 protein. Clone sizes are given selectively: once, few, many, or a class where the clone is expanded.

NA | TRBV23-1 | CAGRSQGYEQYF
NA | TRBV2 | CASSEAGRGSTDTQYF
NA | TRBV19 | CASSISTSRETQYF
NA | TRBV28 | CASSGGFYGYTF
NA | TRBV3-1 | CASSHLGEEGYTF
NA | TRBV20-1 | CSAKLGETQYF
few | TRBV7-2 | CASSFRGRDSTDTQYF
many | TRBV7-9 | CASRPLSVHGNVLTF
NA | TRBV19 | CASSIDAGAYQPQHF
few | TRBV7-2 | CASSFRRYEQYF
NA | TRBV9 | CASSVEGATQPQHF
NA | TRBV20-1 | CSARDRRRASGQETQYF
NA | TRBV10-3 | CAISAEDRPSYEQYF
few | TRBV5-1 | CASSLNVVPHEQYF
NA | TRBV20-1 | CSAPPGGGATDEQFF
NA | TRBV20-1 | CSVPKADIQYF
few | TRBV20-1 | CSARDTGYYEQYF
NA | TRBV28 | CTSSPLTTQETQYF
few | TRBV20-1 | CSARSLFQETQYF
NA | TRBV24-1 | CATSAPSGGHNEQFF
NA | TRBV9 | CASSSSPGTTYEQNF
NA | TRBV5-1 | CAGSLAWTGEPGYTF
NA | TRBV7-9 | CASSFPDRDGNTIYF
few | TRBV5-1 | CASSVRTPNTEAFF
NA | TRBV6-1 | CASTLGGAGYHYNEQFF
NA | TRBV7-8 | CASSLVGSPRTNTEAFF
few | TRBV10-3 | CAISELTGGNGYTF
few | TRBV6-1 | CASSEVPKWSNQPQHF
few | TRBV29-1 | CSVGRGSGELFF
few | TRBV20-1 | CSAVGTGATDTQYF
NA | TRBV20-1 | CSAFVTPGEQYF
NA | TRBV27 | CASSLAALGQETQYF
NA | TRBV6-6 | CASSATPGQYNEQFF
NA | TRBV12-3/TRBV12-4 | CAGSTRTTSPDTQYF
many | TRBV13 | CASTHLGAGEPYEQYF
NA | TRBV29-1 | CSVKPGTEAFF
once | TRBV7-8 | CASSILQGSPGANVLTF
few | TRBV20-1 | CSARERGFEQFF
NA | TRBV4-3 | CASSEQGTNTEAFF
NA | TRBV7-3 | CASSPYAGTSGRGRNNEQFF
few | TRBV25-1 | CASSDPGRTYEQYF
many | TRBV5-6 | CASSLTARVETEAFF
NA | TRBV27 | CASSLSGGIIYEQYF
few | TRBV27 | CASSTGTAGGYTF
NA | TRBV25-1 | CASTSQSGYTF
NA | TRBV30 | CAWSPQGRRIGEKLFF